What follows are 10 T cell receptor beta chains derived from one specimen sequenced in a study of naive and memory T cell subsets. Study-wide findings and caveats: A few larger clonotypes appeared in naive repertoires, especially CD8, possibly memory cells re-expressing CD45RA.

These receptors' targets are unknown. Both TRBC1 and TRBC2 were covered by a beta constant-region primer of two equimolar oligonucleotides. Ligated cDNA was amplified by four rounds of PCR with nested alpha and beta constant-region primers and SP2. TCRdb itself ran the UMI-ligation and nested PCR reads through MiXCR, one entry per CDR3 protein. The repertoire holds 140,000 to 150,000 distinct CDR3 sequences, with over 20% as singletons. The sample comprised naive CD4+ T cells from blood. These receptors originate from a human donor in good health.

This chain joins TRBV12-3 or TRBV12-4 and TRBJ2-1; TRBD2 agrees at 12 bases. Germline trimming cut 5 bases from V and 10 bases from J; bases unmatched to any gene: 6. The CDR3 is made up of 14 amino acids. The CDR3 sequence: CASSPTSGRYEQFF. DNA of the CDR3: TGTGCCAGCAGTCCGACTAGCGGGAGATACGAGCAGTTCTTC.

The gene calls are TRBV5-4 and TRBJ2-2; D not resolved. CDR1 is SGHNT and CDR2 is YYREEE in the germline V gene (reference sequence). V was cut by 0 bases and J by 6 bases, with 9 bases left in between. The CDR3 length is 14 residues. CDR3 region: CASSLEVAAGELFF. CDR3 in DNA: TGTGCCAGCAGCTTGGAAGTTGCGGCCGGGGAGCTGTTTTTT.

The genes are TRBV9 and TRBJ1-6; 8 nucleotides align to TRBD1. From germline, CDR1 is SGDLS and CDR2 YYNGEE. V lost 1 base and J lost 9; bases outside the gene matches: 6. This CDR3 contains 15 residues. The CDR3 nucleotides read TGTGCCAGCAGCGTAAAGGACAGGGCGATTTCACCCCTCCACTTT. Protein: CASSVKDRAISPLHF.

The chain employs TRBV7-2 and TRBJ1-2; D is unresolved. V lost 5 bases and J 8 bases, leaving 15 bases between the germline ends. Germline V gives CDR1 SGHTA, CDR2 FQGNSA. This CDR3 is 13 amino acids long. The CDR3 sequence is CASSPGALGGYTF. CDR3 coding DNA: TGTGCCAGCAGCCCTGGTGCATTGGGCGGCTACACCTTC.

The chain is built from TRBV6-5 and TRBJ2-2; D not certain. V was cut by 7 bases and J by 4 bases, with 13 bases left in between. The CDR3 runs to 14 residues. Germline-derived CDR1 and CDR2 are MNHEY and SVGAGI. CDR3 coding DNA: TGTGCCAGCACACCAAGGCAAGGCACCGGGGAGCTGTTTTTT. It is translated as CASTPRQGTGELFF.

This clonotype has more than one count but fewer than ten. The gene calls are TRBV5-1 and TRBJ2-2; D is possibly TRBD1 or TRBD2 (5 bases each). The CDR3 is 15 amino acids. From germline, CDR1 is SGHRS and CDR2 YFSETQ. The V end lost 7 bases, the J end lost 5 bases, and 18 bases lay between the germline ends. The CDR3 spells CASLDERGETGELFF. In DNA, the CDR3 is TGCGCCAGCCTCGATGAGAGGGGAGAGACCGGGGAGCTGTTTTTT.

This clonotype was observed a handful of times. This chain joins TRBV7-2 and TRBJ2-5; 15 bases are shared with TRBD2. The J segment lost 5 bases and the V segment lost 6 bases, leaving 10 bases of the junction unmatched. Looked up from germline, CDR1 is SGHTA and CDR2 is FQGNSA. The CDR3 contains 17 residues. The CDR3 nucleotides are TGTGCCAGCAGGAGAGGACTAGCGGGAGGGGGGTTGGAGACCCAGTACTTC. This codes for CASRRGLAGGGLETQYF. The full variable domain, its missing parts supplied by reference TRBV7-2 and TRBJ2-5, is GAGVSQSPSNKVTEKGKDVELRCDPISGHTALYWYRQSLGQGLEFLIYFQGNSAPDKSGLPSDRFSAERTGGSVSTLTIQRTQQEDSAVYLCASRRGLAGGGLETQYFGPGTRLLVL.

The genes are TRBV28 and TRBJ1-5, with TRBD1 matching over 7 bases. Germline V gene data show CDR1 as MDHEN and CDR2 as SYDVKM. There are 15 residues in the CDR3. Trimming at V came to 3 bases and at J to 5 bases, leaving 7 bases not matched to a gene. As DNA, the CDR3 is TGTGCCAGCAGTTTCGGGTCAGGGGGGGATCAGCCCCAGCATTTT. It specifies CASSFGSGGDQPQHF.

This clonotype turned up a few times. Written as DNA, the CDR3 is TGTGCCAGCAGTCGGGACGGGAGGGCTGGCAATGAGCAGTTCTTC. Translation gives CASSRDGRAGNEQFF. The chain carries TRBV6-2 or TRBV6-3 and TRBJ2-1; TRBD2 matches at 8 bases. Germline V CDR1 and CDR2: MNHEY, SVGEGT. The CDR3 is 15 amino acids. V shed 5 bases, J shed 6 bases, and the junction held 9 bases outside the gene matches.

This chain joins TRBV30 and TRBJ2-1; D perhaps matches TRBD2 (7 bases). Germline V lookup: CDR1 GTSNPN, CDR2 SVGIG (reference sequence). CDR3 length: 15 residues. Trimming shortened V by 0 bases and J by 15 bases, and 24 bases separated the two germline ends. The CDR3 sequence is CAWSVLSGGAASRFF. CDR3 coding DNA: TGTGCCTGGAGTGTACTGAGTGGGGGGGCGGCCTCCCGGTTCTTC.